This T cell receptor beta chain was captured in a study of patients and donors after allogeneic stem cell transplantation. V lost 7 bases and J lost 0; bases outside the gene matches: 9. The CDR3 covers 16 residues. Germline V gene sequence: CDR1 LNHDA, CDR2 SQIVND (reference sequence). TCRdb independently ran MiXCR on the RT-PCR reads; one entry per CDR3 protein. The table records about 200,000 distinct CDR3 sequences, 40% to 45% of them present only once. V is TRBV19 and J is TRBJ1-1, with 9 positions matching TRBD1. The sequenced sample was blood, either unsorted or a sorted T cell fraction (not recorded which). This receptor was obtained from a human donor who was either an allogeneic HSCT recipient or a stem cell or donor lymphocyte infusion donor (not recorded which). It is not recorded whose cells these are; they may come from a transplant donor. The CDR3 is CASKRAQGALNTEAFF. The CDR3 DNA reads as TGTGCCAGTAAGCGGGCACAGGGGGCCCTGAACACTGAAGCTTTCTTT.